The 2 T cell receptor beta chains listed next were all sequenced from one sample in a study of blood T cell repertoires in COVID-19 (dated by TCRdb to 2020 to 2021). Receptors were amplified or captured by the immunoSEQ multiplex PCR assay. TCRdb re-hosts the immuneACCESS table, in-frame sequences only. Its copies lack some clones; in the studies checked, an unresolved V gene accounts for under half of them, and the cause for the rest is not known. Counted in this sample were 150,000 to 200,000 clones; 80% to 90% of them appeared once. Clones ranked in the top ten supply 1.6% of the sample. The source material was peripheral blood. Source of these receptors: a woman between 50 and 59 years old with acute or convalescent COVID-19.

This rearrangement joins TRBV7-6 to TRBJ2-2; TRBD2 matches 8 bases. The CDR3 covers 15 residues. In germline, CDR1 is SGHVS, CDR2 FNYEAQ. V was clipped by 5 bases and J by 6 bases; unmatched bases: 8. DNA of the CDR3: TGTGCCAGCAGCCGCGAGTACGGGGGGGCCGGGGAGCTGTTTTTT. As protein: CASSREYGGAGELFF.

The V call is TRBV24-1, the J call TRBJ2-3; D is unclear. Trimming removed 2 bases at V and 8 bases at J, with 19 bases between. Germline CDR1 reads KGHDR; CDR2 reads SFDVKD. This CDR3 spans 16 amino acids. CDR3 sequence reads: CATSDSRHGRAGTQYF. The CDR3, as DNA: TGTGCCACCAGTGATTCCCGACATGGCCGCGCCGGTACGCAGTATTTT.